One and the same sample provided the 32 T cell receptor beta chains below, sequenced in a study of T cells in Graves' hyperthyroidism and ophthalmopathy. Amplified TCR beta CDR3 regions derived from RNA transcripts. Researchers ran a first-round RT-PCR on the TCR CDR3 using the HTBI primer set. One entry per CDR3 protein results from TCRdb running MiXCR on the multiplex PCR reads. The sample has a few hundred thousand distinct CDR3 sequences; 15% to 18% are singletons. Sequencing was done on a sample of blood. These receptors were obtained from a woman under 40 with Graves' hyperthyroidism.

This clonotype occurred many times. The chain links TRBV9 to TRBJ1-2; the D gene is possibly TRBD1 (5 bases). The CDR3 consists of 15 residues. V dropped 3 bases and J dropped 7 bases, with 19 bases sitting between them. Per the germline V gene, CDR1 is SGDLS and CDR2 is YYNGEE. CDR3 in DNA: TGTGCCAGCAGCGGGGACCATCATCCAAGCGGTGGCTACACCTTC. It translates to CASSGDHHPSGGYTF.

The rearrangement joins TRBV24-1 to TRBJ2-3; 7 nucleotides align to TRBD1. With 3 bases clipped from V and 7 bases from J, the junction kept 3 bases outside the gene matches. The CDR3 runs 13 residues. Germline values: CDR1 KGHDR, CDR2 SFDVKD. The CDR3 sequence is CATSDPGGHTQYF. In nucleotides, the CDR3 is TGTGCCACCAGTGATCCAGGGGGACATACGCAGTATTTT.

This clonotype was detected only a few times. The rearrangement links TRBV5-1 to TRBJ2-6, with D perhaps assigned TRBD1 or TRBD2 (5 bases each). The ends were cut back, 3 bases at V and 1 base at J, with 20 bases in the middle. The CDR3 loop spans 19 amino acids. The V gene's germline CDR1 is SGHRS and CDR2 YFSETQ. Here the CDR3 reads CASSSLPGPGSSGANVLTF. The CDR3 coding sequence is TGCGCCAGCAGCTCCCTTCCGGGACCGGGATCTTCTGGGGCCAACGTCCTGACTTTC.

In its sample, this clonotype was seen many times. The chain uses TRBV6-2 or TRBV6-3 and TRBJ2-7; D might be TRBD2 (5 bases). The CDR3 loop spans 15 amino acids. The V end lost 6 bases, the J end lost 3 bases, and 18 bases lay between the germline ends. Germline CDR1 reads MNHEY; CDR2 reads SVGEGT. In nucleotides, the CDR3 is TGTGCCAGCAGCCAACACACAGCGGAGAACTACGAGCAGTACTTC. The encoded protein is CASSQHTAENYEQYF.

This clonotype was counted many times. The chain uses TRBV20-1 and TRBJ2-1; TRBD2 matches at 10 bases. This CDR3 has 14 residues. Germline V gene lookup returns CDR1 DFQATT and CDR2 SNEGSKA (reference sequence). V dropped 3 bases and J dropped 7; count of bases not matched to a gene: 6. DNA for the CDR3: TGCAGTGCTAGCCTAGCGGGAGTGGGTAATGAGCAGTTCTTC. It yields the protein CSASLAGVGNEQFF.

This clonotype has more than one count but fewer than ten. A read error is possible here, since a much larger clone lies one base away. The chain joins TRBV2 to TRBJ2-1, with TRBD2 identical over 10 bases. The CDR3 length is 15 residues. Germline loops: CDR1 SNHLY, CDR2 FYNNEI. V dropped 6 bases and J dropped 8; count of bases not matched to a gene: 10. CDR3 DNA sequence: TGTGCCAGCAGGTTTCTAGCGGGAGATCGGTATGAGCAGTTCTTC. As protein: CASRFLAGDRYEQFF. The variable domain in full, with the rest retrieved from reference TRBV2 and TRBJ2-1, is EPEVTQTPSHQVTQMGQEVILRCVPISNHLYFYWYRQILGQKVEFLVSFYNNEISEKSEIFDDQFSVERPDGSNFTLKIRSTKLEDSAMYFCASRFLAGDRYEQFFGPGTRLTVL.

This clonotype was seen a few times. The V gene is TRBV15, the J gene TRBJ1-4; D is undetermined. This CDR3 is built from 14 residues. Trimming pared 0 bases from V and 6 bases from J, leaving 8 bases between. Looked up from germline, CDR1 is LNHNV and CDR2 is YYDKDF (reference sequence). In DNA form, the CDR3 reads TGTGCCACCAGCAGAGATCGGGCAGATGAAAAACTGTTTTTT. Translated, it gives CATSRDRADEKLFF.

This clonotype has ten or more counts. This chain uses TRBV5-1 with TRBJ2-7; 8 nucleotides agree with TRBD1. J gave up 6 bases and V 0 bases, and 8 bases lay outside the gene matches. The CDR3 extends over 15 amino acids. In germline, CDR1 is SGHRS, CDR2 YFSETQ. In DNA form, the CDR3 reads TGCGCCAGCAGCTTGGAACAGGGGGTAAGGTTCGAGCAGTACTTC. Amino acid sequence: CASSLEQGVRFEQYF.

There are many counts of this clonotype. The rearrangement uses TRBV13 and TRBJ2-3; 8 bases map to TRBD2. From germline, CDR1 is PRHDT and CDR2 FYEKMQ (reference sequence). With 5 bases clipped from V and 4 bases from J, the junction kept 17 bases outside the gene matches. The CDR3 consists of 18 residues. The CDR3 region is CASSPRGLTGGPPDTQYF. Here the CDR3 DNA reads TGTGCCAGCAGCCCTAGGGGCCTGACGGGAGGGCCTCCAGATACGCAGTATTTT.

A remark on this clonotype: Being one base from a much bigger clone, this may be a read error. The chain recombines TRBV7-2 with TRBJ2-1; 7 bases align to TRBD2. The CDR3 loop spans 15 amino acids. Germline loops: CDR1 SGHTA, CDR2 FQGNSA. CDR3 protein: CASSPWGSGLNGQFF. CDR3 in DNA: TGTGCCAGCAGCCCCTGGGGTAGCGGGTTGAATGGGCAGTTCTTC.

V usage is TRBV18 and J usage is TRBJ1-1; 9 bases map to TRBD1. Germline loops: CDR1 KGHSH, CDR2 LQKENI. V lost 0 bases, J lost 0 bases, and 2 bases stayed unmatched. CDR3 length: 16 residues. The CDR3 DNA reads TGTGCCAGCTCACCACCGGGACAGGGCTTGAACACTGAAGCTTTCTTT. Protein: CASSPPGQGLNTEAFF. The variable domain in full, with the rest retrieved from reference TRBV18 and TRBJ1-1, is NAGVMQNPRHLVRRRGQEARLRCSPMKGHSHVYWYRQLPEEGLKFMVYLQKENIIDESGMPKERFSAEFPKEGPSILRIQQVVRGDSAAYFCASSPPGQGLNTEAFFGQGTRLTVV.

This clonotype was detected ten times or more. The chain is built from TRBV24-1 and TRBJ2-3, with TRBD2 matching 8 bases. The CDR3 is 17 residues long. Germline V CDR1 and CDR2: KGHDR, SFDVKD. The V segment lost 4 bases and the J segment 5 bases; nucleotides outside the gene matches: 13. The DNA for the CDR3 is TGTGCCACCAGTGACCGCGACTTGGCGGGAGGAGGAGATACGCAGTATTTT. Protein product: CATSDRDLAGGGDTQYF.

This clonotype occurred many times. DNA for the CDR3: TGTGCCAGCAGCCAAGCCCCGGGAGGTTGTGGCGGGGAGCTGTTTTTT. Its translation is CASSQAPGGCGGELFF. This rearrangement joins TRBV3-1 to TRBJ2-2; 7 nucleotides match TRBD2. Per germline, CDR1 LGHDT and CDR2 YNNKEL (reference sequence). The CDR3 sequence is 16 residues long. The ends lost 1 base at V and 7 bases at J; junction bases unmatched: 9.

This clonotype was seen only a few times. J is TRBJ1-4 and V is TRBV5-1; D is ambiguous. CDR1 SGHRS and CDR2 YFSETQ come from the germline V gene. This CDR3 region has 18 residues. With 7 bases removed from V and 0 bases from J, the gap between germline ends came to 22 bases. The CDR3 DNA reads as TGCGCCAGCTTGAAACGGCCCCGGCCCGAAACAACTAATGAAAAACTGTTTTTT. Amino acids: CASLKRPRPETTNEKLFF. Together with reference TRBV5-1 and TRBJ1-4, the CDR3 gives the full variable domain: KAGVTQTPRYLIKTRGQQVTLSCSPISGHRSVSWYQQTPGQGLQFLFEYFSETQRNKGNFPGRFSGRQFSNSRSEMNVSTLELGDSALYLCASLKRPRPETTNEKLFFGSGTQLSVL.

This clonotype was found many times. The chain combines TRBV2 with TRBJ1-2; D unclear. Trimming left V 0 bases short and J 12 bases short, with 14 bases between. Germline V gene data show CDR1 as SNHLY and CDR2 as FYNNEI. The CDR3 covers 13 residues. CDR3 in amino acids: CASSEARGPRHTF. The CDR3 DNA reads as TGTGCCAGCAGTGAAGCGCGAGGCCCTCGTCACACCTTC. Filled out from reference TRBV2 and TRBJ1-2, the complete variable domain reads EPEVTQTPSHQVTQMGQEVILRCVPISNHLYFYWYRQILGQKVEFLVSFYNNEISEKSEIFDDQFSVERPDGSNFTLKIRSTKLEDSAMYFCASSEARGPRHTFGSGTRLTVV.

This clonotype was seen repeatedly, ten times or more. This chain joins TRBV12-3 or TRBV12-4 and TRBJ1-1, with D perhaps TRBD1 (6 bases). Between the trimmed V and J ends, which lost 6 bases and 5 bases, there was a span of 16 bases. This CDR3 has 14 amino acids. The CDR3 coding sequence is TGTGCCAGCAGCCCGGCCGGGGGCTGGACTGAAGCTTTCTTT. Translating gives CASSPAGGWTEAFF.

With regard to this clonotype: One base away lies a much larger clone, so this may be a sequencing read error. This chain links TRBV7-9 with TRBJ2-2; weak D call: TRBD1 (6 bases). This CDR3 is built from 17 residues. The germline V gene encodes CDR1 SEHNR and CDR2 FQNEAQ (reference sequence). The DNA of the CDR3 is TGTGCCAGCAGCTTAAGTCGGGACATACTGCCCACCGGGGAGCCGTTTTTT. Its translation is CASSLSRDILPTGEPFF.

This clonotype has at least ten counts. The genes are TRBV20-1 and TRBJ2-3; either TRBD1 or TRBD2 may fit D (6 bases each). V lost 0 bases, J lost 2 bases, and 18 bases lay in between. The CDR3 is made up of 17 amino acids. Looked up from germline, CDR1 is DFQATT and CDR2 is SNEGSKA (reference sequence). This CDR3 reads CSARDFEQGLSTDTQYF. CDR3 bases: TGCAGTGCTAGAGATTTTGAACAGGGACTTTCCACAGATACGCAGTATTTT.

The J gene is TRBJ1-2, the V gene TRBV28; maybe TRBD1 (5 bases). Germline V gene data show CDR1 as MDHEN and CDR2 as SYDVKM. Trimming removed 6 bases from V and 8 bases from J, with 16 bases in between. The CDR3 totals 13 residues. The DNA for the CDR3 is TGTGCCAGCAGCCGGATGGCGGGGGACGGCTACACCTTC. Amino acid sequence: CASSRMAGDGYTF.

The chain combines TRBV2 with TRBJ2-2; no clear D gene. CDR3 size: 13 residues. V lost 4 bases and J lost 4, with 7 bases in between. Germline V CDR1 and CDR2: SNHLY, FYNNEI. CDR3 loop: CASSVMVTGELFF. For the CDR3, the DNA is TGTGCCAGCAGTGTGATGGTCACCGGGGAGCTGTTTTTT.

The chain employs TRBV6-2 or TRBV6-3 and TRBJ2-2; 12 positions agree with TRBD2. Germline V gene lookup returns CDR1 MNHEY and CDR2 SVGEGT. The CDR3 runs 15 residues. Losses at the gene ends were 7 bases for V and 1 base for J; bases not matched to a gene: 1. CDR3 region: CASKTSGRNTGELFF. CDR3 bases: TGTGCCAGCAAGACTAGCGGGAGGAACACCGGGGAGCTGTTTTTT.

Worth noting for this clonotype: A much larger clone is a single base away; this may be a read error. V is TRBV4-1 and J is TRBJ2-5; 11 nucleotides align to TRBD2. The germline V gene encodes CDR1 MGHRA and CDR2 YSYEKL. The J segment lost 7 bases and the V segment lost 2 bases, leaving 9 bases of the junction unmatched. The CDR3 has 16 amino acids. CDR3 protein: CASSQLAGGTRGTQYF. The CDR3, as DNA: TGCGCCAGCAGCCAATTAGCGGGAGGGACGCGAGGGACCCAGTACTTC.

CDR3 DNA: TGCAGTGCCGGACAGACCTACGAGCAGTACTTC. As protein: CSAGQTYEQYF. This sequence joins TRBV20-1 and TRBJ2-7; D is perhaps TRBD1 (6 bases). The CDR3 runs 11 residues. V gave up 6 bases and J gave up 2 bases, with 8 bases separating them. Germline V gene data show CDR1 as DFQATT and CDR2 as SNEGSKA (reference sequence).

This clonotype has just a few counts. This chain joins TRBV20-1 and TRBJ1-2, with unresolved D. Germline CDR1 is DFQATT and CDR2 is SNEGSKA (reference sequence). Trimming removed 6 bases at V and 4 bases at J, with 18 bases between. This CDR3 spans 14 amino acids. As DNA, the CDR3 is TGCAGTGCCCAACCCGGGATGCGAGGCTATGGCTACACCTTC. It encodes CSAQPGMRGYGYTF.

The V gene is TRBV10-3, the J gene TRBJ2-1; no reliable D call. This CDR3 comprises 12 residues. Germline V lookup: CDR1 ENHRY, CDR2 SYGVKD. V gave up 4 bases and J gave up 7 bases, with 8 bases separating them. The CDR3 region is CAISAGVNEQFF. The CDR3 coding sequence is TGTGCCATCAGTGCTGGGGTAAATGAGCAGTTCTTC.

The chain couples TRBV4-1 to TRBJ2-7; possibly TRBD1 for D (6 bases). V lost 0 bases and J lost 6, with 18 bases in between. Germline CDR1 reads MGHRA; CDR2 reads YSYEKL. This CDR3 has 16 residues. CDR3 nucleotides: TGCGCCAGCAGCCAAGAGGATGGAGCAGGGGCCCTCGAGCAGTACTTC. This gives the protein CASSQEDGAGALEQYF.

This clonotype was detected ten times or more. The V gene is TRBV7-2, the J gene TRBJ2-3; possibly TRBD2 for D (5 bases). With 7 bases removed from V and 7 bases from J, the gap between germline ends came to 12 bases. Germline V CDR1 and CDR2: SGHTA, FQGNSA. The CDR3 spans 12 residues. CDR3 nucleotides: TGTGCCAGCACCAGCGGAGAGAATACGCAGTATTTT. Translation: CASTSGENTQYF.

This clonotype appeared many times. The chain links TRBV7-2 to TRBJ2-7, with D possibly matching TRBD1 (6 bases). This CDR3 contains 14 residues. Per germline, CDR1 SGHTA and CDR2 FQGNSA. V lost 1 base and J lost 4, with 11 bases in between. The CDR3 protein is CASSLGPGEYEQYF. CDR3 coding DNA: TGTGCCAGCAGCTTAGGGCCAGGGGAATACGAGCAGTACTTC.

With regard to this clonotype: A clone one base away is much larger, so this may be a read error. The chain recombines TRBV3-1 with TRBJ2-1; D is undetermined. The CDR3 contains 12 residues. Germline V gene lookup returns CDR1 LGHDT and CDR2 YNNKEL (reference sequence). This CDR3 is CAGSQAPPQQFF. In DNA, the CDR3 is TGTGCCGGCAGCCAAGCCCCACCCCAGCAGTTCTTC.

This clonotype was counted a few times. The V and J genes are TRBV30 and TRBJ2-3, with 13 nucleotides matching TRBD2. The J segment lost 2 bases and the V segment lost 5 bases, leaving 7 bases of the junction unmatched. The germline V gene has CDR1 GTSNPN and CDR2 SVGIG (reference sequence). CDR3 length: 16 amino acids. The CDR3 bases are TGTGCCTGGGAATCGGGACTAGCGGGGATCACAGATACGCAGTATTTT. Encoded protein: CAWESGLAGITDTQYF.

This CDR3 reads CASSQDSSVTGGGTEAFF. Here the CDR3 DNA reads TGTGCCAGCAGCCAAGATAGTTCCGTGACAGGGGGAGGCACTGAAGCTTTCTTT. This chain uses TRBV4-2 with TRBJ1-1, with TRBD1 matching over 9 bases. Trimming cost V 0 bases and J 4 bases; bases outside gene matches: 12. Germline V lookup: CDR1 LGHNA, CDR2 YNFKEQ. This CDR3 spans 18 amino acids.

The chain has TRBV7-8 and TRBJ2-7; the match to TRBD1 covers 10 bases. V dropped 11 bases and J dropped 7; count of bases not matched to a gene: 11. The CDR3 covers 13 residues. Germline-derived CDR1 and CDR2 are SGHVS and FQNEAQ. CDR3 sequence reads: CAAGQGGTGEQYF. In nucleotides, the CDR3 is TGTGCCGCTGGACAGGGGGGGACTGGGGAGCAGTACTTC.